Below are 3 T cell receptor beta chains sequenced from a single sample in a study of CD8+ T cells in alopecia areata listed by TCRdb under 2018. What the treatment or condition label conveys for this sample: oral pan-JAK inhibitor, 5-10 mg twice daily. The protocol used for the library was the immunoSEQ multiplex PCR assay. RNA was extracted from all samples and reverse transcribed into cDNA, which served as template for TCR sequencing. Not all clones reach the TCRdb copy of this immuneACCESS table, which keeps in-frame sequences only. Checked studies attribute under half of the gap to unresolved V genes and leave the rest unexplained. The sample table holds about 180,000 clones, of which about 47% were seen once. Of the sample, over 9% is held by the ten largest clones. The input for sequencing was CD8+ T cells sorted from blood, taken at roughly week 53, from a patient treated with tofacitinib. All receptors come from a human donor with alopecia areata.

This chain links TRBV14 with TRBJ2-7; 7 nucleotides align to TRBD1. CDR1 and CDR2 from the germline V gene are SGHDN and FVKESK. The V segment lost 5 bases and the J segment 3 bases; nucleotides outside the gene matches: 4. The CDR3 contains 13 residues. The CDR3 spells CASSEQGSYEQYF. The CDR3 DNA reads as TGTGCCAGCAGCGAACAGGGGAGCTACGAGCAGTACTTC. Full variable domain (outside the CDR3, taken from reference TRBV14 and TRBJ2-7): EAGVTQFPSHSVIEKGQTVTLRCDPISGHDNLYWYRRVMGKEIKFLLHFVKESKQDESGMPNNRFLAERTGGTYSTLKVQPAELEDSGVYFCASSEQGSYEQYFGPGTRLTVT.

The chain has TRBV29-1 and TRBJ2-7; 10 positions agree with TRBD1. The junction had 9 bases not matched to a gene; V was cut back by 7 bases and J by 6 bases. Germline values: CDR1 SQVTM, CDR2 ANQGSEA. The length of the CDR3 is 13 residues. The CDR3 region is CSGGTGEFGEQYF. Written as DNA, the CDR3 is TGCAGCGGTGGGACAGGGGAATTTGGCGAGCAGTACTTC.

The V and J genes are TRBV5-1 and TRBJ2-6, with D perhaps matching TRBD2 (5 bases). V lost 0 bases and J 0 bases, leaving 13 bases between the germline ends. The CDR3 has 18 residues. Germline V gene lookup returns CDR1 SGHRS and CDR2 YFSETQ. Written as DNA, the CDR3 is TGCGCCAGCAGCTTGGCCTCGGAGGCCAGCTCTGGGGCCAACGTCCTGACTTTC. This translates into CASSLASEASSGANVLTF.